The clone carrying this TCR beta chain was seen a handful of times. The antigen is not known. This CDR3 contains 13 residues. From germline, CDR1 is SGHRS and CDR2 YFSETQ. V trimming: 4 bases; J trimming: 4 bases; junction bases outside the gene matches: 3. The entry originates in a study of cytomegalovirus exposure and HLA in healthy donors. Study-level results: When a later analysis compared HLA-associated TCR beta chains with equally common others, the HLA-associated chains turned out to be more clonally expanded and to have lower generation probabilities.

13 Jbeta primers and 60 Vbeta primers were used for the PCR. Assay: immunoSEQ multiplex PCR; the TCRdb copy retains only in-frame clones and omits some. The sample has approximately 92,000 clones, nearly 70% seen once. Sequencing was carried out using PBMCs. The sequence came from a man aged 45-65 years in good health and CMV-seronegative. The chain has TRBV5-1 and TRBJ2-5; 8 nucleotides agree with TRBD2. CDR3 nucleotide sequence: TGCGCCAGCAGCGCCGGGGGGGGAGAGACCCAGTACTTC. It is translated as CASSAGGGETQYF.